Presented here are 14 T cell receptor beta chains from one specimen sequenced in a study of cytomegalovirus exposure and HLA in healthy donors. PCR primers comprised 60 Vbeta and 13 Jbeta primers. Assay: immunoSEQ multiplex PCR; the TCRdb copy retains only in-frame clones and omits some. The sample has some 170,000 clones; roughly 9.4% are singletons. Sequenced: PBMCs. The receptor source for this set is a woman aged 30 to 39 in good health and CMV-seropositive.

J is TRBJ2-7 and V is TRBV27; 10 bases fit TRBD2. This CDR3 has 17 amino acids. V dropped 0 bases and J dropped 6; count of bases not matched to a gene: 11. Germline V gene lookup returns CDR1 MNHEY and CDR2 SMNVEV (reference sequence). The CDR3 protein is CASSLSASGSTLVEQYF. The CDR3 DNA reads as TGTGCCAGCAGTTTATCGGCTAGCGGGAGTACTTTAGTCGAGCAGTACTTC.

CDR3 DNA: TGTGCCAGCAGCGCTAGCGGGGGTAGACCCCCCTACAATGAGCAGTTCTTC. This encodes CASSASGGRPPYNEQFF. This chain uses TRBV25-1 with TRBJ2-1, with 10 nucleotides matching TRBD2. The CDR3 contains 17 residues. Germline-derived CDR1 and CDR2 are MGHDK and SYGVNS. V lost 6 bases, J lost 2 bases, and 10 bases stayed unmatched.

This chain connects TRBV21-1 to TRBJ2-7; the listed D gene, TRBD2, was not tested against the DNA. TRBV21-1 corresponds to a pseudogene. This CDR3 contains 17 residues. The CDR3 is CASSKVLLRGSTYEQYF. For the CDR3, the DNA is TGTGCCAGCAGCAAAGTCCTCCTCCGCGGATCCACCTACGAGCAGTACTTC.

This clone came up a few times. This rearrangement joins TRBV5-1 to TRBJ1-1, with D possibly matching TRBD1 (6 bases). The ends were cut back, 0 bases at V and 5 bases at J, with 11 bases in the middle. Germline V gene sequence: CDR1 SGHRS, CDR2 YFSETQ. The CDR3 is made up of 14 amino acids. For the CDR3, the DNA is TGCGCCAGCAGCTTGGCACAGGGCGGTACTGAAGCTTTCTTT. Protein sequence: CASSLAQGGTEAFF.

This clone has more than one count but fewer than ten. The chain has TRBV30 and TRBJ2-5; 7 nucleotides match TRBD1. The V and J ends lost 7 bases and 2 bases, in that order; junction bases with no gene match: 4. CDR1 is GTSNPN and CDR2 is SVGIG in the germline V gene (reference sequence). The CDR3 covers 12 residues. DNA of the CDR3: TGTGCCTATGACAGGGCACAAGAGACCCAGTACTTC. Protein: CAYDRAQETQYF.

The table lists this clone with a few counts. The V call is TRBV12-5, the J call TRBJ2-1; TRBD1 matches 7 bases. V lost 0 bases, J lost 8 bases, and 7 bases stayed unmatched. From germline, CDR1 is LGHNT and CDR2 FRNRAP. This CDR3 is built from 15 residues. CDR3 DNA sequence: TGTGCTAGTGGTTTGGTCCGACAGGGAATCGATGAGCAGTTCTTC. It codes for CASGLVRQGIDEQFF.

This chain uses TRBV11-2 with TRBJ2-7, with TRBD2 matching over 12 bases. CDR1 is SGHAT and CDR2 is FQNNGV in the germline V gene. The CDR3 sequence is 15 residues long. Trimming took 5 bases from V and 4 from J; bases not matched to a gene: 6. The CDR3 here is CASSPTSGRTYEQYF. Here the CDR3 DNA reads TGTGCCAGCAGCCCGACTAGCGGGAGAACATACGAGCAGTACTTC.

This chain links TRBV27 with TRBJ2-3; 12 bases are a match to TRBD2. The V gene end was trimmed by 4 bases and the J gene end by 5 bases; junction bases not matched to a gene: 13. The CDR3 runs to 18 residues. Germline CDR1 and CDR2: MNHEY and SMNVEV (reference sequence). This chain's CDR3 is CASSSVGVRTSGVDTQYF. The DNA for the CDR3 is TGTGCCAGCAGTTCCGTGGGGGTTCGGACTAGCGGGGTAGATACGCAGTATTTT.

This clone was seen more than once but under ten times. This chain connects TRBV5-1 to TRBJ1-1; TRBD1 matches 7 bases. Germline CDR1 and CDR2: SGHRS and YFSETQ. The CDR3 is 16 residues long. V dropped 6 bases and J dropped 0; count of bases not matched to a gene: 11. The CDR3: CASTYTSQGVNTEAFF. The CDR3 DNA follows: TGCGCCAGCACCTATACCAGCCAGGGGGTGAACACTGAAGCTTTCTTT.

The gene calls are TRBV4-2 and TRBJ1-2; 8 positions agree with TRBD1. Trimming at V came to 1 base and at J to 8 bases, leaving 6 bases not matched to a gene. Germline lookup yields CDR1 LGHNA and CDR2 YNFKEQ. The CDR3 has 14 amino acids. CDR3 bases: TGTGCCAGCAGCCAAGCGACAGGGGATGGAGGCTACACCTTC. Its protein is CASSQATGDGGYTF.

This clone appeared a few times. J is TRBJ1-4 and V is TRBV4-1; the match to TRBD1 covers 9 bases. This CDR3 is 15 amino acids long. Germline V gene lookup returns CDR1 MGHRA and CDR2 YSYEKL. V lost 0 bases and J lost 5; bases outside the gene matches: 1. The chain's CDR3 is CASSQDGTGNEKLFF. The CDR3 bases are TGCGCCAGCAGCCAAGACGGGACAGGGAATGAAAAACTGTTTTTT.

The V call is TRBV10-3, the J call TRBJ2-3; possible D gene TRBD1, 7 bases. The CDR3 length is 16 residues. V lost 2 bases and J 3 bases, leaving 15 bases between the germline ends. The germline gives CDR1 ENHRY, CDR2 SYGVKD. CDR3 DNA: TGTGCCATCAGTGAGCAGGGGGGCGGCGGAACAGATACGCAGTATTTT. This gives the protein CAISEQGGGGTDTQYF.

This clone was counted between two and nine times. The chain employs TRBV6-1 and TRBJ2-7; D is uncertain. Germline V lookup: CDR1 MNHNS, CDR2 SASEGT. This CDR3 is built from 13 residues. The V end lost 10 bases, the J end lost 3 bases, and 16 bases lay between the germline ends. The CDR3 reads CATEYGGLYEQYF. The CDR3 DNA reads as TGTGCCACCGAGTACGGTGGTCTCTACGAGCAGTACTTC.

Concerning this clone: One end of the junction does not line up with germline, which may come from a read error. The rearrangement links TRBV29-1 to TRBJ1-2, with 7 bases fitting TRBD1. Germline V lookup: CDR1 SQVTM, CDR2 ANQGSEA. The CDR3 has 13 residues. CDR3 nucleotide sequence: TGCAGCGCTGAAGATCGTCCAGGGGGAAGCTACACCTTC. Its translation is CSAEDRPGGSYTF.